This TCR beta chain was obtained from a study of T cell changes during pregnancy in multiple sclerosis. Profiled with immunoSEQ multiplex PCR; TCRdb holds only in-frame clones, not every one. The sample lists around 33,000 clones, just over 90% occurring once. Germline loops: CDR1 SEHNR, CDR2 FQNEAQ (reference sequence). This CDR3 spans 14 amino acids. V was pared by 6 bases and J by 6 bases, with 17 bases between. This rearrangement joins TRBV7-9 to TRBJ1-2; possibly TRBD1 for D (5 bases). The sequences come from CD4+ T cells from peripheral blood mononuclear cells, collected after pregnancy. The TCR was taken from a female donor with multiple sclerosis, enrolled in a pregnancy study. Here the CDR3 DNA reads TGTGCCAGCAGTACTATGGGGGGAAGCCATGGCTACACCTTC. Translating gives CASSTMGGSHGYTF. Full variable domain (missing parts from reference TRBV7-9 and TRBJ1-2): DTGVSQNPRHKITKRGQNVTFRCDPISEHNRLYWYRQTLGQGPEFLTYFQNEAQLEKSRLLSDRFSAERPKGSFSTLEIQRTEQGDSAMYLCASSTMGGSHGYTFGSGTRLTVV.